These 22 T cell receptor beta chains originate from one sample sequenced in a study of CD4 T cells in relation to SARS-CoV-2 and coronaviruses. Sequencing used immunoSEQ multiplex PCR; TCRdb keeps in-frame clones, though not all of them. In the table there are about 36,000 clones, over 70% of which are singletons. What these receptors recognize is not known. Sequencing used memory CD4+ T cells from PBMCs, cultured in vitro. The source is an adult with COVID-19.

The CDR3 DNA reads as TGTGCCAGTCAGGACAGGGGGCACGAGCAGTACTTC. Translating gives CASQDRGHEQYF. The genes are TRBV18 and TRBJ2-7; 11 bases align to TRBD1. The V gene end was trimmed by 9 bases and the J gene end by 5 bases; junction bases not matched to a gene: 3. This CDR3 is 12 amino acids long. Germline-derived CDR1 and CDR2 are KGHSH and LQKENI.

The V call is TRBV7-2, the J call TRBJ2-4; TRBD2 agrees at 10 bases. CDR3 size: 19 residues. The J segment lost 3 bases and the V segment lost 1 base, leaving 12 bases of the junction unmatched. Per germline, CDR1 SGHTA and CDR2 FQGNSA. The CDR3 loop is CASSLDPPLAGIGKNIQYF. The CDR3 coding sequence is TGTGCCAGCAGCTTAGATCCCCCACTAGCGGGAATAGGCAAAAACATTCAGTACTTC.

The table lists this clone with a few counts. The chain is built from TRBV7-2 and TRBJ1-5; no reliable D call. Looked up from germline, CDR1 is SGHTA and CDR2 is FQGNSA. This CDR3 region has 13 residues. The V end lost 1 base, the J end lost 6 bases, and 7 bases lay between the germline ends. CDR3 in amino acids: CASSLEVTQPQHF. The CDR3 DNA is TGTGCCAGCAGCTTAGAGGTGACTCAGCCCCAGCATTTT.

V usage is TRBV9 and J usage is TRBJ1-2; weak D call: TRBD1 (6 bases). The CDR3 is made up of 15 amino acids. From germline, CDR1 is SGDLS and CDR2 YYNGEE. V was cut by 0 bases and J by 3 bases, with 12 bases left in between. CDR3 protein: CASSVGQGMYYGYTF. CDR3 in DNA: TGTGCCAGCAGCGTAGGGCAGGGGATGTACTATGGCTACACCTTC. The full variable domain, rest sourced from reference TRBV9 and TRBJ1-2, is DSGVTQTPKHLITATGQRVTLRCSPRSGDLSVYWYQQSLDQGLQFLIQYYNGEERAKGNILERFSAQQFPDLHSELNLSSLELGDSALYFCASSVGQGMYYGYTFGSGTRLTVV.

The V gene is TRBV19, the J gene TRBJ1-6, with TRBD1 matching 9 bases. The CDR3 has 15 residues. V was pared by 5 bases and J by 10 bases, with 9 bases of the junction left unmatched. Germline V gene data show CDR1 as LNHDA and CDR2 as SQIVND (reference sequence). CDR3 sequence (DNA): TGTGCCAGTAGTGCCGGGACAGGGCAAGACTCACCCCTCCACTTT. Residues: CASSAGTGQDSPLHF.

This clone was seen only once. The rearrangement uses TRBV4-2 and TRBJ2-2, with TRBD2 identical over 13 bases. Per germline, CDR1 LGHNA and CDR2 YNFKEQ. J gave up 4 bases and V 0 bases, and 5 bases lay outside the gene matches. The CDR3 spans 18 residues. This chain's CDR3 is CASSQDTSGRAGTGELFF. CDR3 coding DNA: TGTGCCAGCAGCCAAGATACTAGCGGGAGGGCCGGCACCGGGGAGCTGTTTTTT.

This clone appeared a few times. The chain uses TRBV5-1 and TRBJ2-7, with 7 nucleotides matching TRBD1. V shed 4 bases and J 2 bases; nucleotides not matched to a gene: 9. This CDR3 spans 15 amino acids. Germline CDR1 is SGHRS and CDR2 is YFSETQ. The CDR3 loop is CASSQTGDRAYEQYF. The CDR3, as DNA: TGCGCCAGCAGCCAAACAGGGGATCGGGCCTACGAGCAGTACTTC. Full variable domain (remainder filled in from reference TRBV5-1 and TRBJ2-7): KAGVTQTPRYLIKTRGQQVTLSCSPISGHRSVSWYQQTPGQGLQFLFEYFSETQRNKGNFPGRFSGRQFSNSRSEMNVSTLELGDSALYLCASSQTGDRAYEQYFGPGTRLTVT.

In this sample, this clone turned up a few times. V gene TRBV7-9 combines with J gene TRBJ2-3; TRBD2 matches at 10 bases. J was trimmed by 3 bases and V by 1 base; bases with no gene match: 1. CDR1 is SEHNR, CDR2 FQNEAQ, per germline (reference sequence). The CDR3 consists of 15 residues. The CDR3 is CASSLGSGRTDTQYF. CDR3 DNA sequence: TGTGCCAGCAGCTTAGGTAGCGGGAGGACAGATACGCAGTATTTT.

The chain is built from TRBV15 and TRBJ2-2; D ambiguous. The V gene lost 1 base and the J gene lost 6 bases, with 6 bases spanning the gap. Germline CDR1 reads LNHNV; CDR2 reads YYDKDF (reference sequence). The CDR3 totals 13 residues. CDR3 in DNA: TGTGCCACCAGCAGAGTTCTGGCCGGGGAGCTGTTTTTT. The encoded protein is CATSRVLAGELFF. Based on the CDR3 plus reference TRBV15 and TRBJ2-2, the full variable domain is DAMVIQNPRYQVTQFGKPVTLSCSQTLNHNVMYWYQQKSSQAPKLLFHYYDKDFNNEADTPDNFQSRRPNTSFCFLDIRSPGLGDTAMYLCATSRVLAGELFFGEGSRLTVL.

Here the CDR3 DNA reads TGTGCCACCCGGAGGAACACTGAAGCTTTCTTT. Translating it yields CATRRNTEAFF. V usage is TRBV6-5 and J usage is TRBJ1-1; D remains unclear. Per germline, CDR1 MNHEY and CDR2 SVGAGI. The length of the CDR3 is 11 residues. The V end lost 10 bases, the J end lost 1 base, and 7 bases lay between the germline ends.

The chain links TRBV5-4 to TRBJ2-3; D gene ambiguous. Germline V gene sequence: CDR1 SGHNT, CDR2 YYREEE (reference sequence). This CDR3 contains 14 residues. V lost 0 bases, J lost 4 bases, and 9 bases lay in between. The CDR3 DNA is TGTGCCAGCAGCTTGGAGCTTTCCCCAGATACGCAGTATTTT. Protein sequence: CASSLELSPDTQYF.

The gene calls are TRBV7-9 and TRBJ2-3; D unresolved. Trimming stripped 3 bases from V and 3 bases from J, with 10 bases between. This CDR3 comprises 14 residues. CDR1 and CDR2 from the germline V gene are SEHNR and FQNEAQ (reference sequence). DNA of the CDR3: TGTGCCAGCAGCTTTAAATTGGGGACAGATACGCAGTATTTT. Protein: CASSFKLGTDTQYF.

J is TRBJ2-7 and V is TRBV5-1, with 7 nucleotides matching TRBD1. This CDR3 has 13 residues. CDR1 SGHRS and CDR2 YFSETQ come from the germline V gene. V trimming: 5 bases; J trimming: 2 bases; junction bases outside the gene matches: 4. The CDR3 DNA reads TGCGCCAGCAGGACGGACAGGACCTACGAGCAGTACTTC. It translates to CASRTDRTYEQYF.

With regard to this clone: The same CDR3 is also encoded by other DNA sequences in this sample. The chain recombines TRBV19 with TRBJ2-2; D might be TRBD1 or TRBD2, each matching 6 bases. The CDR3 runs 15 residues. Looked up from germline, CDR1 is LNHDA and CDR2 is SQIVND (reference sequence). Trimming took off 4 bases at V and 0 bases at J, with 9 bases between the two ends. CDR3 in DNA: TGTGCCAGTAGTAAGGGGGGCGCGAACACCGGGGAGCTGTTTTTT. Translated: CASSKGGANTGELFF.

V is TRBV30 and J is TRBJ2-3; 12 nucleotides match TRBD2. This CDR3 comprises 14 residues. CDR1 is GTSNPN and CDR2 is SVGIG in the germline V gene (reference sequence). J was trimmed by 7 bases and V by 7 bases; bases with no gene match: 9. CDR3 coding DNA: TGTGCCTTGACCAGGACTAGCGGGATGTATACGCAGTATTTT. Protein: CALTRTSGMYTQYF.

The CDR3 is CASSLEIGNGYTF. The CDR3 DNA reads TGTGCCAGCAGCTTAGAAATAGGGAATGGCTACACCTTC. The gene calls are TRBV7-2 and TRBJ1-2; D is ambiguous. The CDR3 loop spans 13 amino acids. Looked up from germline, CDR1 is SGHTA and CDR2 is FQGNSA. V lost 1 base and J lost 6, with 9 bases in between.

J is TRBJ2-3 and V is TRBV5-6; D may be TRBD1 or TRBD2 (5 bases each). CDR3 length equals 16 residues. The V end lost 0 bases, the J end lost 2 bases, and 13 bases lay between the germline ends. Germline lookup yields CDR1 SGHDT and CDR2 YYEEEE. The CDR3 region has the DNA TGTGCCAGCAGCTTGGAGGTGGGGGAGAACACAGATACGCAGTATTTT. This codes for CASSLEVGENTDTQYF. Complete variable domain (other parts from reference TRBV5-6 and TRBJ2-3): DAGVTQSPTHLIKTRGQQVTLRCSPKSGHDTVSWYQQALGQGPQFIFQYYEEEERQRGNFPDRFSGHQFPNYSSELNVNALLLGDSALYLCASSLEVGENTDTQYFGPGTRLTVL.

The chain combines TRBV10-3 with TRBJ2-3; perhaps TRBD1 as D (6 bases). Germline assignment: CDR1 ENHRY and CDR2 SYGVKD. V lost 2 bases to trimming and J lost 1 base, with 7 bases between them. This CDR3 comprises 14 residues. The CDR3 DNA reads TGTGCCATCAGTGAGGCAGGGGGCACAGATACGCAGTATTTT. It is translated as CAISEAGGTDTQYF.

V usage is TRBV5-1 and J usage is TRBJ2-7, with 10 bases identical to TRBD2. This CDR3 has 14 amino acids. From germline, CDR1 is SGHRS and CDR2 YFSETQ. V shed 2 bases, J shed 2 bases, and the junction held 1 base outside the gene matches. CDR3 DNA sequence: TGCGCCAGCAGCTTAGCGGGAGGGACCTACGAGCAGTACTTC. Protein: CASSLAGGTYEQYF. Together with reference TRBV5-1 and TRBJ2-7, the CDR3 gives the full variable domain: KAGVTQTPRYLIKTRGQQVTLSCSPISGHRSVSWYQQTPGQGLQFLFEYFSETQRNKGNFPGRFSGRQFSNSRSEMNVSTLELGDSALYLCASSLAGGTYEQYFGPGTRLTVT.

The chain employs TRBV5-1 and TRBJ2-3, with D unclear. Trimming shortened V by 4 bases and J by 0 bases, and 12 bases separated the two germline ends. The CDR3 is made up of 15 amino acids. Germline assignment: CDR1 SGHRS and CDR2 YFSETQ. The CDR3 loop is CASSPWLVSTDTQYF. CDR3 DNA: TGCGCCAGCAGCCCCTGGCTAGTGAGCACAGATACGCAGTATTTT.

This clone was counted only a few times. V usage is TRBV5-1 and J usage is TRBJ2-3; D unresolved. The CDR3 totals 12 residues. CDR1 is SGHRS and CDR2 is YFSETQ in the germline V gene. The V end lost 3 bases, the J end lost 6 bases, and 8 bases lay between the germline ends. CDR3 residues: CASSSNFDTQYF. The CDR3 DNA sequence: TGCGCCAGCAGCTCAAATTTCGATACGCAGTATTTT.

This clone was recorded a few times. The chain links TRBV2 to TRBJ2-1, with 10 bases fitting TRBD2. The CDR3 totals 19 residues. V shed 10 bases and J 0 bases; nucleotides not matched to a gene: 18. CDR1 and CDR2 (germline): SNHLY, FYNNEI. CDR3 sequence: CATQDYGLAEKSSYNEQFF. The CDR3 DNA reads as TGTGCCACCCAAGACTATGGACTAGCGGAAAAGAGCTCCTACAATGAGCAGTTCTTC. The full variable domain, with the rest looked up from reference TRBV2 and TRBJ2-1, is EPEVTQTPSHQVTQMGQEVILRCVPISNHLYFYWYRQILGQKVEFLVSFYNNEISEKSEIFDDQFSVERPDGSNFTLKIRSTKLEDSAMYFCATQDYGLAEKSSYNEQFFGPGTRLTVL.